This T cell receptor (beta chain) was documented in a study of control samples from healthy donors and cancer patients. The table came from immunoSEQ multiplex PCR; TCRdb's copy has only in-frame clones and leaves some out. The sample comprises about 20,000 clones, around 90% of which are singletons, and about 10% rests with the top ten. J was trimmed by 6 bases and V by 7 bases; bases with no gene match: 12. The germline gives CDR1 SGHVS, CDR2 FNYEAQ. The CDR3 is 15 residues long. This chain uses TRBV7-6 with TRBJ2-3; 8 bases line up with TRBD2. The sample consisted of PBMCs. The clonotype originates from a woman between 55 and 75 years old with head and neck cancer. CDR3 nucleotides: TGTGCCAGCACCTATAGCGGGAAACCCTCTGATACGCAGTATTTT. This sequence encodes CASTYSGKPSDTQYF.